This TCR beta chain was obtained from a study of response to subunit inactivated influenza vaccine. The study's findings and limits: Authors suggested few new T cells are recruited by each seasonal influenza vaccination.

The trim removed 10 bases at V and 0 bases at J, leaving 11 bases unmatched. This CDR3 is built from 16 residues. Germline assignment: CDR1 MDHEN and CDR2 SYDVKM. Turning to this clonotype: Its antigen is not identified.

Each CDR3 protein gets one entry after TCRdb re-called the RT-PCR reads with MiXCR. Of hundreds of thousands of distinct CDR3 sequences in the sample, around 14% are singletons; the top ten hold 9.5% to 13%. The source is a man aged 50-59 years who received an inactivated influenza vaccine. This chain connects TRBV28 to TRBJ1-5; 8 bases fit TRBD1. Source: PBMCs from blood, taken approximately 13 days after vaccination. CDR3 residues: CANSRTGGFSNQPQHF. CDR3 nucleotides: TGTGCCAACAGCCGAACAGGGGGTTTTAGCAATCAGCCCCAGCATTTT.